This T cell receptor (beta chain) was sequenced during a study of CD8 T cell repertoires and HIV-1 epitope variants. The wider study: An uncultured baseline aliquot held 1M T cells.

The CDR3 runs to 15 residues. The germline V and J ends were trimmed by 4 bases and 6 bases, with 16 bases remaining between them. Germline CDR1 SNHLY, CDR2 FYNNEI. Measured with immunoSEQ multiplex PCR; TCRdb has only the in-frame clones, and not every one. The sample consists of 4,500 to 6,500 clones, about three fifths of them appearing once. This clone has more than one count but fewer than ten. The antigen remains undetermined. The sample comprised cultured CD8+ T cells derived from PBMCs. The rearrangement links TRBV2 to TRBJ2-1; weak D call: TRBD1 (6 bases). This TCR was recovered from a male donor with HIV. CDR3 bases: TGTGCCAGCAGTGGGGGGCTGGGTCTTCGCAATGAGCAGTTCTTC. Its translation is CASSGGLGLRNEQFF.